This is a list of T cell receptor beta chains from one sample in a study of CD8+ T cells in alopecia areata. Sequenced by immunoSEQ multiplex PCR; TCRdb stores in-frame clones only, minus some. This table has around 160,000 clones, about 89% appearing once. This specimen consisted of CD8+ T cells sorted from blood, obtained at week 0. The receptors originated from a human donor with alopecia areata. The CDR3 runs from the conserved cysteine through the conserved F or W. The D gene is left open where the match is weak. Not all rows give a size; the values are once, few, many and, for expanded clones, a class.

CDR3aa: CASSYGTAYNEQFF
CDR3nt: TGTGCCAGCAGTTACGGGACGGCCTACAATGAGCAGTTCTTC
abundance: -
d_gene: -
j_gene: TRBJ2-1
v_gene: TRBV27

CDR3aa: CASRDGGQENTGELFF
CDR3nt: TGTGCCAGCAGGGATGGGGGACAGGAGAACACCGGGGAGCTGTTTTTT
abundance: -
d_gene: TRBD1
j_gene: TRBJ2-2
v_gene: TRBV2

CDR3aa: CASSEGGAGGNTEAFF
CDR3nt: TGTGCCAGCAGTGAAGGGGGGGCAGGGGGCAACACTGAAGCTTTCTTT
abundance: -
d_gene: TRBD1
j_gene: TRBJ1-1
v_gene: TRBV25-1

CDR3aa: CASSSGGLAANTGELFF
CDR3nt: TGCGCCAGCAGCAGCGGGGGTCTAGCGGCGAACACCGGGGAGCTGTTTTTT
abundance: few
d_gene: TRBD2
j_gene: TRBJ2-2
v_gene: TRBV4-1

CDR3aa: CSARGGGFFEQYF
CDR3nt: TGCAGCGCCCGCGGAGGCGGATTTTTTGAGCAGTACTTC
abundance: -
d_gene: -
j_gene: TRBJ2-7
v_gene: TRBV29-1

CDR3aa: CASSVAGARDEQYF
CDR3nt: TGTGCCAGCAGCGTAGCGGGGGCTCGGGACGAGCAGTACTTC
abundance: once
d_gene: -
j_gene: TRBJ2-7
v_gene: TRBV9

CDR3aa: CASSGGGEAQPQHF
CDR3nt: TGTGCCAGCAGTGGAGGGGGCGAGGCTCAGCCCCAGCATTTT
abundance: -
d_gene: TRBD1
j_gene: TRBJ1-5
v_gene: TRBV2

CDR3aa: CASSQAPYNEQFF
CDR3nt: TGCGCCAGCAGCCAAGCCCCCTACAATGAGCAGTTCTTC
abundance: -
d_gene: -
j_gene: TRBJ2-1
v_gene: TRBV4-1

CDR3aa: CASSLSGLAINEQFF
CDR3nt: TGTGCCAGCAGCTTGTCTGGACTAGCCATCAATGAGCAGTTCTTC
abundance: -
d_gene: TRBD2
j_gene: TRBJ2-1
v_gene: TRBV5-4

CDR3aa: CASSLGLAPTTDTQYF
CDR3nt: TGTGCCAGCAGCTTGGGACTAGCGCCAACCACAGATACGCAGTATTTT
abundance: -
d_gene: TRBD2
j_gene: TRBJ2-3
v_gene: TRBV7-8

CDR3aa: CASTNSSNYEQYF
CDR3nt: TGTGCCAGCACGAACAGTTCAAATTACGAGCAGTACTTC
abundance: few
d_gene: -
j_gene: TRBJ2-7
v_gene: TRBV2

CDR3aa: CSVDRDLTEAFF
CDR3nt: TGCAGCGTGGACAGGGATCTCACTGAAGCTTTCTTT
abundance: -
d_gene: TRBD1
j_gene: TRBJ1-1
v_gene: TRBV29-1

CDR3aa: CASGADIDSYNEQFF
CDR3nt: TGTGCTAGTGGTGCTGACATTGATTCCTACAATGAGCAGTTCTTC
abundance: -
d_gene: -
j_gene: TRBJ2-1
v_gene: TRBV12-5

CDR3aa: CASSHTRGGPLDTQYF
CDR3nt: TGTGCCAGCAGCCACACACGGGGGGGCCCCCTAGATACGCAGTATTTT
abundance: -
d_gene: TRBD2
j_gene: TRBJ2-3
v_gene: TRBV14

CDR3aa: CASSHSLAGVFEQFF
CDR3nt: TGTGCCAGCAGCCATTCCCTAGCGGGAGTGTTTGAGCAGTTCTTC
abundance: few
d_gene: TRBD2
j_gene: TRBJ2-1
v_gene: TRBV11-2

CDR3aa: CASSSPGQGRETQYF
CDR3nt: TGTGCCAGCAGCTCCCCAGGACAGGGACGAGAGACCCAGTACTTC
abundance: -
d_gene: TRBD1
j_gene: TRBJ2-5
v_gene: TRBV11-3

CDR3aa: CASSDSIGGGEQYF
CDR3nt: TGTGCCAGCAGTGACTCGATCGGGGGTGGCGAGCAGTACTTC
abundance: -
d_gene: -
j_gene: TRBJ2-7
v_gene: TRBV6-4